One and the same sample provided the 3 T cell receptor beta chains below, sequenced in a study of Tregs in tolerant kidney transplant recipients. Data came from immunoSEQ multiplex PCR; TCRdb stores just in-frame clones and leaves some out. The sample consists of some 70,000 clones, approximately 92% of them appearing once. The sequenced sample was CD8+ T cells from blood, obtained before the transplant. The source is a human donor who received a combined kidney and bone marrow transplant.

A remark on this clone: One end of the junction is discordant with germline, which a read error may explain. CDR3 amino acids: CASSLGLLSKYGYTF. The CDR3 DNA reads as TGTGCCAGCAGCTTAGGCCTACTCTCTAAATATGGCTACACCTTC. V is TRBV13 and J is TRBJ1-2; no clear D. Germline V CDR1 and CDR2: PRHDT, FYEKMQ (reference sequence). This CDR3 comprises 15 residues.

CDR3 in amino acids: CASRSGTSGVPSSTDTQYF. CDR3 sequence (DNA): TGTGCCAGCAGATCCGGGACTAGCGGGGTTCCTTCTAGCACAGATACGCAGTATTTT. This chain links TRBV7-2 with TRBJ2-3, with TRBD2 matching over 13 bases. The germline V gene has CDR1 SGHTA and CDR2 FQGNSA. V trimming: 6 bases; J trimming: 0 bases; junction bases outside the gene matches: 12. The CDR3 runs 19 residues. Looking up the rest from reference TRBV7-2 and TRBJ2-3 gives the full variable domain: GAGVSQSPSNKVTEKGKDVELRCDPISGHTALYWYRQSLGQGLEFLIYFQGNSAPDKSGLPSDRFSAERTGGSVSTLTIQRTQQEDSAVYLCASRSGTSGVPSSTDTQYFGPGTRLTVL.

V usage is TRBV6-6 and J usage is TRBJ1-2; 8 bases line up with TRBD1. CDR1 and CDR2 from the germline V gene are MNHNY and SVGAGI (reference sequence). The junction had 6 bases not matched to a gene; V was cut back by 2 bases and J by 4 bases. CDR3 length: 15 amino acids. The CDR3 DNA is TGTGCCAGCAGTTACGTTGACAGGGGAATCTATGGCTACACCTTC. Protein: CASSYVDRGIYGYTF.